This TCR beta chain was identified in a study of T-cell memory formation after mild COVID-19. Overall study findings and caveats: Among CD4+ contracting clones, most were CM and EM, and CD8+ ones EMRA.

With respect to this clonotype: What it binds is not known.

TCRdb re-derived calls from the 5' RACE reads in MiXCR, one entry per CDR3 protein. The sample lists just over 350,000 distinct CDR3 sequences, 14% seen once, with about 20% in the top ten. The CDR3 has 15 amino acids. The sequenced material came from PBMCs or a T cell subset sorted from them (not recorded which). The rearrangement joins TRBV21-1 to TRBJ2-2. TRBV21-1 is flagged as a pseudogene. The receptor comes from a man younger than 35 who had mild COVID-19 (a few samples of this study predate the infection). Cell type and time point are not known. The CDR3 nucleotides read TGTGCCAGCAGCAAAGTTCGCTTTTACACCGGGGAGCTGTTTTTT. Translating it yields CASSKVRFYTGELFF.